A single T cell receptor beta chain is shown here with its context. As yet, its antigen is unknown. The data belong to a study of T cells expressing NK-cell markers. Looking at the study overall: Repertoires of TCR beta were obtained from T cells sorted as CD3+CD56+NKG2C+, CD3+CD56+NKG2C- and CD3+CD56-NKG2C+. Study-level points and caveats: The CD3+CD56-NKG2C+ fraction of several donors was likewise dominated by these clonotypes. Roughly 1.0-7.0% of CD8+ T cells in about six donors belonged to dominant NKG2C+ clonotypes.

TCR beta cDNA was made by 5'RACE template switching with UMIs. TCRdb reprocessed the 5' RACE reads, keeping one entry per CDR3 protein, no DNA. Recorded for this sample: about 260,000 distinct CDR3 sequences. The germline gives CDR1 MGHDK, CDR2 SYGVNS. This CDR3 is built from 13 residues. Material for sequencing was blood T cells: a sorted CD56 or NKG2C T cell subset, CD4+ or CD8+ T cells, or bulk PBMC T cells (not recorded which). This TCR was sampled from a woman between 18 and 69 years old in good health. V usage is TRBV25-1 and J usage is TRBJ1-2. CDR3 protein: CASSDDSHYGYTF.